Listed below are T cell receptor beta chains from one sample, sequenced in a study of T cell responses to AZD1222 COVID-19 vaccine. Generated by immunoSEQ multiplex PCR, the TCRdb table keeps only in-frame clones and is missing some. The sample comprises more than 120,000 clones, approximately 88% of which are singletons, and 5.4% rests with the top ten. The specimen comprised peripheral blood, sampled 28 days after the second dose of the MenACWY control vaccine. The receptors were sampled from an adult who received the MenACWY meningococcal vaccine as a control. The CDR3 runs from the conserved cysteine through the conserved F or W. The D gene is left open where the match is weak. Size is stated for part of the rows, as once, few or many counts, or as a class when the clone is expanded.

len,d_gene,j_gene,v_gene,abundance,CDR3nt,CDR3aa
14,NA,TRBJ1-6,TRBV11-2,NA,TGTGCCAGCAGCCGGACAGTCTATAATTCACCCCTCCACTTT,CASSRTVYNSPLHF
15,NA,TRBJ1-1,TRBV5-1,NA,TGCGCCAGCAGCTCCGGGGGACTCATGAACACTGAAGCTTTCTTT,CASSSGGLMNTEAFF
13,NA,TRBJ2-7,TRBV6-2/TRBV6-3,NA,TGTGCCAGCAGTTACGGGTCGGGACTCGAGCAGTACTTC,CASSYGSGLEQYF
16,NA,TRBJ1-2,TRBV19,few,TGTGCCAGTAGTAGGGTAGGGGCAGGTCGAAACTATGGCTACACCTTC,CASSRVGAGRNYGYTF
13,NA,TRBJ2-7,TRBV25-1,NA,TGTGCCAGCAGTGACACGCACTCCTACGAGCAGTACTTC,CASSDTHSYEQYF
15,NA,TRBJ1-1,TRBV7-9,NA,TGTGCCAGCAGCTTAGCCGGCAGGGAAGACACTGAAGCTTTCTTT,CASSLAGREDTEAFF
13,TRBD1,TRBJ1-1,TRBV29-1,NA,TGCAGCGTTGTCAGGGGGTTTGACACTGAAGCTTTCTTT,CSVVRGFDTEAFF
13,NA,TRBJ2-2,TRBV2,NA,TGTGCCAGCAGTGGTTCAAACACCGGGGAGCTGTTTTTT,CASSGSNTGELFF
17,NA,TRBJ1-4,TRBV4-1,NA,TGCGCCAGCAGCCTGATAAACCCAAGGGTCGGGGGGGAAAAACTGTTTTTT,CASSLINPRVGGEKLFF
16,TRBD1,TRBJ1-5,TRBV5-8,few,TGTGCCAGCAGCCCGCGGACAGGGGGCTGGAATCAGCCCCAGCATTTT,CASSPRTGGWNQPQHF
15,TRBD2,TRBJ2-2,TRBV5-1,NA,TGCGCCAGCAGCTTGCAGCGGGAGATCTCCGGGGAGCTGTTTTTT,CASSLQREISGELFF
15,NA,TRBJ1-2,TRBV19,NA,TGTGCCAGTAGTACCCAAACGGGGACAAGCAATGGCTACACCTTC,CASSTQTGTSNGYTF
14,NA,TRBJ2-7,TRBV5-1,NA,TGCGCCAGCAGCTTGGAGGTAGGGTCCTACGAGCAGTACTTC,CASSLEVGSYEQYF
16,NA,TRBJ2-3,TRBV3-1/TRBV3-2,NA,TGTGCCAGCAGCCAAGATCTATCGGCCAGCACAGATACGCAGTATTTT,CASSQDLSASTDTQYF
16,NA,TRBJ2-1,TRBV28,NA,TGTGCCAGCACCCCCTTCGAGGTTACTCGCGGGAATGAGCAGTTCTTC,CASTPFEVTRGNEQFF
14,NA,TRBJ2-5,TRBV7-2,NA,TGTGCCAGCAGCTTAGTTGACAACCAAGAGACCCAGTACTTC,CASSLVDNQETQYF
14,NA,TRBJ2-5,TRBV27,few,TGTGCCAGCAGTGCCGGACAGCTCCGGGAGACCCAGTACTTC,CASSAGQLRETQYF
13,TRBD1,TRBJ2-2,TRBV7-9,NA,TGTGCCAGCAGTTCAGGGGGAACCGGGGAGCTGTTTTTT,CASSSGGTGELFF
15,NA,TRBJ1-1,TRBV10-1,NA,TGCGCCAGCAGTGAGGAGGGAGACCGAAGGGGCGAAGCTTTCTTT,CASSEEGDRRGEAFF
12,TRBD1,TRBJ1-2,TRBV29-1,few,TGCAGCGTTCTGAGGGGGCGTTATGGCTACACCTTC,CSVLRGRYGYTF
14,NA,TRBJ2-2,TRBV7-2,NA,TGTGCCAGCAGCTACAGAAGAAACACCGGGGAGCTGTTTTTT,CASSYRRNTGELFF
15,NA,TRBJ2-7,TRBV7-8,NA,TGTGCCAGCAGCTTGGGCCGCAGAAGCTCCTACGAGCAGTACTTC,CASSLGRRSSYEQYF
14,NA,TRBJ1-5,TRBV28,NA,TGTGCCAGCAGTTTAGGCAGGAAGAATCAGCCCCAGCATTTT,CASSLGRKNQPQHF
14,NA,TRBJ2-7,TRBV7-9,NA,TGTGCCAGCAGCTCGGGGCAATCTTCCTACGAGCAGTACTTC,CASSSGQSSYEQYF
16,TRBD2,TRBJ2-3,TRBV4-2,once,TGTGCCAGCAGCCAACTGGCGGGGGGAAGCACAGATACGCAGTATTTT,CASSQLAGGSTDTQYF
15,TRBD1,TRBJ2-5,TRBV5-4,NA,TGTGCCAGCGGCACCCAGGACAGGGGCGGGGAGACCCAGTACTTC,CASGTQDRGGETQYF
16,TRBD2,TRBJ2-5,TRBV6-2/TRBV6-3,NA,TGTGCCAGCAGTTACGAGCGGGGTGGGTACCAAGAGACCCAGTACTTC,CASSYERGGYQETQYF
14,NA,TRBJ1-1,TRBV14,NA,TGTGCCAGCAGCCAGGCCCAGAGGAACACTGAAGCTTTCTTT,CASSQAQRNTEAFF
14,NA,TRBJ2-1,TRBV6-5,NA,TGTGCCAGCAGTTCTCTGGCGGGGCACAATGAGCAGTTCTTC,CASSSLAGHNEQFF
13,NA,TRBJ1-1,TRBV12-3/TRBV12-4,once,TGTGCCAGCAGTCAAACAAGGAACACTGAAGCTTTCTTT,CASSQTRNTEAFF
12,NA,TRBJ2-2,TRBV28,NA,TGTGCCAGCAGTTTAGCTTCCGGGGAGCTGTTTTTT,CASSLASGELFF